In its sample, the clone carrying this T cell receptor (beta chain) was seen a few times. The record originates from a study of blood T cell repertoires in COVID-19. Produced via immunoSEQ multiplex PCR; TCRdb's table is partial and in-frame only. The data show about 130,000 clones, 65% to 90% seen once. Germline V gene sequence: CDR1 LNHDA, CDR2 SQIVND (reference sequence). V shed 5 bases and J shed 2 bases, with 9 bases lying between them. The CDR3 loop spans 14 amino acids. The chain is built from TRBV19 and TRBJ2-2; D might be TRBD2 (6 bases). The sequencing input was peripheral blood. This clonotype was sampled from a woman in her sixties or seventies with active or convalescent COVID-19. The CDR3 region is CASSPSANTGELFF. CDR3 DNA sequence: TGTGCCAGTAGTCCTAGCGCCAACACCGGGGAGCTGTTTTTT.